This is a list of T cell receptor beta chains from one sample in a study of PD-L1 blockade in urothelial cancer. The assay was immunoSEQ multiplex PCR, and TCRdb's table has in-frame clones only and misses some. This table has roughly 20,000 clones, around 91% appearing once. This specimen was PBMCs, taken around atezolizumab (anti-PD-L1) treatment. The source is a woman aged 55-69 years with urothelial cancer. CDR3s include the opening cysteine and the closing phenylalanine or tryptophan. Fields, in order: J gene, V gene, CDR3 protein.

TRBJ1-3 TRBV7-6 CASSLGASGLPSGNTIYF
TRBJ2-3 TRBV7-2 CASGTFSTDTQYF
TRBJ2-1 TRBV28 CASRGDRGSWNEQFF
TRBJ2-1 TRBV10-1 CASSGGLANEQFF
TRBJ1-3 TRBV5-1 CASSTSASPGNTIYF
TRBJ2-7 TRBV20-1 CSASNRGEQYF
TRBJ2-7 TRBV9 CASSVAVGSNKDEQYF
TRBJ1-2 TRBV6-5 CASSLQGTGYGYTF
TRBJ1-4 TRBV5-6 CASSLGGLGEKLFF
TRBJ2-7 TRBV15 CATSRDLSTVSSYEQYF
TRBJ2-3 TRBV4-3 CASSEAGASVTDTQYF
TRBJ2-3 TRBV28 CASSYGLEGSDTQYF
TRBJ2-1 TRBV7-2 CASSLSSGRPSYNEQFF
TRBJ1-1 TRBV19 CASRGSGTGITGRNTEAFF
TRBJ1-1 TRBV5-1 CASSPYSFRQGGNTEAFF
TRBJ2-7 TRBV2 CASSEAAGYEQYF
TRBJ2-3 TRBV10-1 CASSEWTSGRFTDTQYF
TRBJ1-3 TRBV7-2 CASSPRWVRSGNTIYF
TRBJ1-4 TRBV29-1 CSVARDKNEKLFF
TRBJ1-2 TRBV6-5 CASSSGENGYTF
TRBJ1-2 TRBV6-5 CASSYSRGRLYGYTF
TRBJ2-5 TRBV27 CASSFMGRHRETQYF
TRBJ1-1 TRBV11-2 CASSFTGTGEAFF
TRBJ1-3 TRBV7-2 CASSLGSAGSGNTIYF
TRBJ2-7 TRBV4-1 CASSQEPGLTKEQYF
TRBJ2-7 TRBV7-9 CASSLGLAAYEQYF